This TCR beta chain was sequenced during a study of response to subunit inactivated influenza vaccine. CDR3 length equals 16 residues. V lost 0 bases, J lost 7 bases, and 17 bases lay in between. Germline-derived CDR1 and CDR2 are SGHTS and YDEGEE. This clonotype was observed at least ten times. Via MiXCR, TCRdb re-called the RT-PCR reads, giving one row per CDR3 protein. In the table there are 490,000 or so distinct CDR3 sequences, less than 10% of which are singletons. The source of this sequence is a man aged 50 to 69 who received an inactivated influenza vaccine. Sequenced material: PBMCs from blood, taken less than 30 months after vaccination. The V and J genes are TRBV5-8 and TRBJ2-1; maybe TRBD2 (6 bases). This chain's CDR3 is CASSLGGLLGGNEQFF. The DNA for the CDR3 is TGTGCCAGCAGCTTGGGTGGATTATTGGGGGGAAATGAGCAGTTCTTC.